This is a list of T cell receptor beta chains from one sample in a study of regulatory T cells in long-lasting Graves disease. TCRdb re-analysed the multiplex PCR reads in MiXCR, keeping a single row per CDR3 protein. This repertoire shows under 700,000 distinct CDR3 sequences, 16% found once; its top ten account for 20% to 25%. These data are also associated with another study on T cells in Graves' hyperthyroidism and ophthalmopathy.

The source was peripheral blood mononuclear cells (PBMCs), collected at new diagnosis, from a patient treated with antithyroid drugs. Every receptor here comes from a woman aged 40 to 65 with Graves disease. Both conserved end residues are trimmed from each CDR3. Each record gives: V gene, CDR3 protein.

v_call: TRBV20-1; cdr3_aa: SARDGSRLQMDEQF
v_call: TRBV10-3; cdr3_aa: AITKGGESYGYT
v_call: TRBV13; cdr3_aa: ASSLGGQGSSYEQY
v_call: TRBV28; cdr3_aa: ASSPGPGVSSNYGYT
v_call: TRBV28; cdr3_aa: ASSFLDLNTEAF
v_call: TRBV10-3; cdr3_aa: AISVRQGPDTQY
v_call: TRBV4-1; cdr3_aa: ASSRKAERGVDEQF
v_call: TRBV10-3; cdr3_aa: AISGGHRGSNYGYT
v_call: TRBV12-3/TRBV12-4; cdr3_aa: ASSMLGNQETQY
v_call: TRBV28; cdr3_aa: ASSLSRGGRETQY
v_call: TRBV7-9; cdr3_aa: ASSFGGTSSGHYEQY
v_call: TRBV29-1; cdr3_aa: SARGGVGTEAF
v_call: TRBV10-3; cdr3_aa: AISDSGGLTDTQY
v_call: TRBV9; cdr3_aa: ASSVGVGNTEAF
v_call: TRBV20-1; cdr3_aa: SARGGNTGELF
v_call: TRBV13; cdr3_aa: ASSSRTRAAGEPF
v_call: TRBV5-1; cdr3_aa: ASSLAGADRNPYEQY
v_call: TRBV7-3; cdr3_aa: ASSLWDWGTGELF
v_call: TRBV2; cdr3_aa: ARQTGAETQY
v_call: TRBV4-1; cdr3_aa: ASSQTGSNQPQH
v_call: TRBV2; cdr3_aa: ATQGYSNQPQH
v_call: TRBV2; cdr3_aa: ASSEDTGMREQF
v_call: TRBV3-1; cdr3_aa: ASSQGGQANSPLH
v_call: TRBV5-1; cdr3_aa: ASSSDVGSGGQETQY
v_call: TRBV20-1; cdr3_aa: SARDSGTPTYNEQF
v_call: TRBV12-3/TRBV12-4; cdr3_aa: ASSLALRSGGFSKRYNEQF
v_call: TRBV4-2; cdr3_aa: ASSLTSGAANEQF
v_call: TRBV20-1; cdr3_aa: SARFGAGLETQY
v_call: TRBV19; cdr3_aa: ASSTRSGANTGELF
v_call: TRBV6-5; cdr3_aa: ASSYSWDSYEQY
v_call: TRBV30; cdr3_aa: AWDGGQGNTEAF
v_call: TRBV18; cdr3_aa: ASSPSSEQY
v_call: TRBV6-2/TRBV6-3; cdr3_aa: ASSYVRGFGYT
v_call: TRBV20-1; cdr3_aa: SARDPLAGGLTGELF
v_call: TRBV5-1; cdr3_aa: ASSLGTGDEQY
v_call: TRBV7-8; cdr3_aa: ASSLRTTYEQY
v_call: TRBV20-1; cdr3_aa: SARGEVVHLTEAF
v_call: TRBV20-1; cdr3_aa: SARSSSTDTQY
v_call: TRBV5-1; cdr3_aa: ASARFGNEQF
v_call: TRBV3-1; cdr3_aa: ASSQATVGEQF
v_call: TRBV19; cdr3_aa: ASTGPWYTGELF
v_call: TRBV5-5; cdr3_aa: ASSQERGAPAF
v_call: TRBV27; cdr3_aa: ASSLVWGGELF
v_call: TRBV12-3/TRBV12-4; cdr3_aa: ASSITGGTTEAF
v_call: TRBV5-1; cdr3_aa: ASSLAGEPLH
v_call: TRBV2; cdr3_aa: ASSEYKGFYGYT
v_call: TRBV29-1; cdr3_aa: SVEDAGFGETQY
v_call: TRBV5-1; cdr3_aa: ASSLAWITGELF
v_call: TRBV20-1; cdr3_aa: SATRASGGNEQF
v_call: TRBV7-8; cdr3_aa: ASNLDRPDTEAF
v_call: TRBV24-1; cdr3_aa: ATSDSGQGSNTGELF
v_call: TRBV7-3; cdr3_aa: ASSSRDRGRQY
v_call: TRBV6-1; cdr3_aa: ASTAHGTGDGYT
v_call: TRBV19; cdr3_aa: ASGGLGYT